These 14 T cell receptor beta chains were sequenced from one sample in a study of regulatory T cells in long-lasting Graves disease. Combining iRepertoire HTBI primers with Arm-PCR of CDR3 regions, the authors built TCR beta libraries. TCRdb called the multiplex PCR reads again in MiXCR, with one record for every CDR3 protein. The sample shows roughly 420,000 distinct CDR3 sequences, around 15% of them seen only once. Time point here: newly diagnosed GD, antithyroid drugs for less than 3 months. PBMC RNA served as the TCR library source. These data also featured in a second study, about T cells in Graves' hyperthyroidism and ophthalmopathy.

The sample was peripheral blood mononuclear cells (PBMCs), taken at new diagnosis, from a patient treated with antithyroid drugs. Receptors were obtained from a woman under 30 with Graves disease.

The table lists this clonotype with a few counts. This chain connects TRBV9 to TRBJ2-1, with D perhaps matching TRBD2 (6 bases). CDR3 size: 15 residues. Looked up from germline, CDR1 is SGDLS and CDR2 is YYNGEE. Trimming cost V 6 bases and J 2 bases, with 15 bases left between them. The CDR3 loop is CASTLTGTPYNEQFF. DNA for the CDR3: TGTGCCAGCACCCTAACCGGGACTCCCTACAATGAGCAGTTCTTC.

This clonotype was observed many times. The rearrangement uses TRBV11-3 and TRBJ2-2, with TRBD2 identical over 7 bases. The V gene's germline CDR1 is SGHNT and CDR2 YENEEA. V gave up 5 bases and J gave up 5 bases; unmatched junction bases: 8. The CDR3 is made up of 15 amino acids. CDR3 coding DNA: TGTGCCAGCAGCGGGGTGGCGGGAGTTACCGGGGAGCTGTTTTTT. Translated: CASSGVAGVTGELFF.

This clonotype was seen only a few times. This sequence joins TRBV5-1 and TRBJ2-7, with 9 nucleotides matching TRBD1. With 4 bases clipped from V and 6 bases from J, the junction kept 8 bases outside the gene matches. Looked up from germline, CDR1 is SGHRS and CDR2 is YFSETQ. The CDR3 sequence is 14 residues long. CDR3 loop: CASSVPGQGLEQYF. The CDR3 DNA is TGCGCCAGCAGCGTACCGGGACAGGGACTCGAGCAGTACTTC.

The table lists this clonotype with a count of one. This may come from a read error, since a much larger clone is one base off. The V call is TRBV14, the J call TRBJ1-2; D gene ambiguous. Germline assignment: CDR1 SGHDN and CDR2 FVKESK. The CDR3 spans 14 residues. The CDR3 region has the DNA TGTGCCAGCAGCCAAGATCGGCCCGACTATGGCTGCACCTTC. As protein: CASSQDRPDYGCTF.

At least ten counts were recorded for this clonotype. The chain joins TRBV28 to TRBJ2-3, with 9 nucleotides matching TRBD2. CDR1 MDHEN and CDR2 SYDVKM come from the germline V gene. V trimming: 4 bases; J trimming: 5 bases; junction bases outside the gene matches: 28. CDR3 size: 22 residues. CDR3 region: CASSSPTRQGRSGVAGVDTQYF. The CDR3, as DNA: TGTGCCAGCAGTTCCCCCACACGGCAGGGACGGTCGGGAGTAGCGGGAGTAGATACGCAGTATTTT.

The genes are TRBV29-1 and TRBJ2-7; D is uncertain. V shed 2 bases and J shed 4 bases, with 6 bases lying between them. Germline V gene sequence: CDR1 SQVTM, CDR2 ANQGSEA. The CDR3 has 11 residues. The CDR3 region has the DNA TGCAGCGTTGAATTGGCTTACGAGCAGTACTTC. Amino acids: CSVELAYEQYF.

This clonotype was picked up a small number of times. V usage is TRBV5-6 and J usage is TRBJ1-1; D is unclear. The CDR3 is made up of 14 amino acids. Germline V gene data show CDR1 as SGHDT and CDR2 as YYEEEE. The V end lost 0 bases, the J end lost 2 bases, and 8 bases lay between the germline ends. This chain's CDR3 is CASSLEPGNTEAFF. CDR3 nucleotides: TGTGCCAGCAGCTTGGAGCCCGGAAACACTGAAGCTTTCTTT.

This clonotype was counted only a few times. V gene TRBV10-3 combines with J gene TRBJ2-7; D unresolved. V lost 6 bases to trimming and J lost 6 bases, with 21 bases between them. The CDR3 has 15 residues. From germline, CDR1 is ENHRY and CDR2 SYGVKD. The CDR3 here is CAISLLAQKPREQYF. In DNA form, the CDR3 reads TGTGCCATCAGCCTTCTGGCCCAAAAGCCACGCGAGCAGTACTTC.

V usage is TRBV29-1 and J usage is TRBJ2-5, with D unresolved. Germline V lookup: CDR1 SQVTM, CDR2 ANQGSEA. The CDR3 runs to 11 residues. CDR3 sequence reads: CTGIREETQYF. CDR3 in DNA: TGCACCGGTATCCGGGAAGAGACCCAGTACTTC.

Details on this clonotype: A read error may explain this, as a much larger clone is one base away. J is TRBJ2-6 and V is TRBV7-9; D remains unclear. V lost 5 bases, J lost 2 bases, and 4 bases lay in between. This CDR3 has 13 residues. Germline assignment: CDR1 SEHNR and CDR2 FQNEAQ (reference sequence). CDR3 sequence (DNA): TGTGCCAGCAGCGCCCCTGGGGCCAACGTCCTGACTTTC. Translating it yields CASSAPGANVLTF.

CDR3 region: CASSIGSTIYF. In DNA, the CDR3 is TGTGCCAGCAGTATAGGCTCCACCATATATTTT. The chain is built from TRBV6-1 and TRBJ1-3; no clear D gene. Germline loops: CDR1 MNHNS, CDR2 SASEGT. Trimming left V 5 bases short and J 9 bases short, with 8 bases between. This CDR3 spans 11 amino acids.

As to this clonotype: A much larger clone is a single base away; this may be a read error. The V gene is TRBV6-1, the J gene TRBJ2-1, with a weak D call TRBD2 (5 bases). CDR3 length: 14 residues. Per the germline V gene, CDR1 is MNHNS and CDR2 is SASEGT. Trimming pared 6 bases from V and 6 bases from J, leaving 15 bases between. DNA of the CDR3: TGTGCCAGCAGGACTAACCGCAGACCCAATGAGCAGTTCTTC. This codes for CASRTNRRPNEQFF.

This clonotype came up many times. The chain uses TRBV20-1 and TRBJ2-1; TRBD2 agrees at 8 bases. CDR1 and CDR2 from the germline V gene are DFQATT and SNEGSKA (reference sequence). Trimming at V came to 4 bases and at J to 8 bases, leaving 13 bases not matched to a gene. The CDR3 is 15 residues long. The CDR3 sequence is CSATRMSGSWYEQFF. Written as DNA, the CDR3 is TGCAGTGCTACACGCATGAGCGGGAGCTGGTATGAGCAGTTCTTC.

This clonotype was picked up a small number of times. V usage is TRBV6-5 and J usage is TRBJ1-1; D not certain. The CDR3 is 16 amino acids. Germline CDR1 is MNHEY and CDR2 is SVGAGI. V shed 2 bases and J shed 0 bases, with 13 bases lying between them. The DNA of the CDR3 is TGTGCCAGCAGTTACCGGCTTGGGGTAATGAACACTGAAGCTTTCTTT. Translated: CASSYRLGVMNTEAFF.